This T cell receptor beta chain was retrieved from a study of brain T cells in children with intractable seizures. Overall study results and limits: Pre- and post-surgery blood differed in depth, so pre-surgery absences may be undersampling. Patients' HCMV serostatus was unknown; virus specificity rests on CDR3 similarity alone.

The table came from immunoSEQ multiplex PCR; TCRdb's copy has only in-frame clones and leaves some out. Of about 110,000 clones in the sample, 85% to 95% are singletons; the top ten hold 3.8%. This CDR3 has 14 residues. V trimming: 11 bases; J trimming: 2 bases; junction bases outside the gene matches: 11. Looked up from germline, CDR1 is SNHLY and CDR2 is FYNNEI. Worth noting for this clone: Its antigen is undetermined.

Patients received at least one anti-epileptic drug before surgery. The source of this sequence is a boy younger than two with hemimegalencephaly and intractable seizures. The chain combines TRBV2 with TRBJ2-5, with 7 bases identical to TRBD2. Sample: peripheral blood, taken at surgery. The DNA for the CDR3 is TGTGCCGCCCTCGGGGAGGGAAGGCAAGAGACCCAGTACTTC. It codes for CAALGEGRQETQYF.